These 25 T cell receptor beta chains were all obtained from the same sample, sequenced in a study of blood T cell repertoires in COVID-19. Generated by immunoSEQ multiplex PCR, the TCRdb table keeps only in-frame clones and is missing some. The data show over 150,000 clones, with around 90% seen just once and around 0.6% held by the top ten. The sequencing input was peripheral blood. The receptors shown here come from a man in his 60s with COVID-19, enrolled during active disease.

The chain's CDR3 is CSGGEGQGAYEQYF. CDR3 in DNA: TGCAGCGGGGGAGAAGGACAGGGGGCTTATGAGCAGTACTTC. V and J are TRBV29-1 and TRBJ2-7; 11 bases are a match to TRBD1. The CDR3 consists of 14 residues. The germline gives CDR1 SQVTM, CDR2 ANQGSEA. Trimming at V came to 7 bases and at J to 7 bases, leaving 12 bases not matched to a gene.

The rearrangement uses TRBV2 and TRBJ2-5; TRBD2 might be the D (5 bases). CDR3 length: 13 residues. The V gene lost 8 bases and the J gene lost 2 bases, with 12 bases spanning the gap. Germline V gene data show CDR1 as SNHLY and CDR2 as FYNNEI. CDR3 nucleotides: TGTGCCAGCCTACTAGTACAGCAAGAGACCCAGTACTTC. This sequence encodes CASLLVQQETQYF.

CDR3 coding DNA: TGTGCCAGCAGCTTTGGTAGCGAGTCTGGGACCCAGTACTTC. Residues: CASSFGSESGTQYF. The rearrangement uses TRBV5-4 and TRBJ2-5; a possible D gene is TRBD2 (5 bases). The CDR3 length is 14 residues. Trimming removed 2 bases at V and 7 bases at J, with 15 bases between. CDR1 is SGHNT and CDR2 is YYREEE in the germline V gene (reference sequence).

The chain combines TRBV3-1 (or the pseudogene TRBV3-2) with TRBJ1-1, with D perhaps matching TRBD1 (5 bases). The germline V gene encodes CDR1 LGHDT and CDR2 YNNKEL (reference sequence). This CDR3 is 15 amino acids long. The V gene lost 1 base and the J gene lost 2 bases, with 11 bases spanning the gap. The CDR3 DNA follows: TGTGCCAGCAGCCAAGGACTTGGGGCTAACACTGAAGCTTTCTTT. Translated, it gives CASSQGLGANTEAFF.

The V and J genes are TRBV6-2 or TRBV6-3 and TRBJ2-1; possibly TRBD1 for D (6 bases). Trimming pared 3 bases from V and 12 bases from J, leaving 18 bases between. The CDR3 spans 14 residues. Germline lookup yields CDR1 MNHEY and CDR2 SVGEGT. The CDR3 loop is CASSYGGPTRGQFF. As DNA, the CDR3 is TGTGCCAGCAGTTATGGGGGCCCGACACGGGGGCAGTTCTTC.

The sample holds a few counts of this clone. The CDR3 does not end in the conserved phenylalanine or tryptophan, so this is likely a read error. It is unclear where the CDR3 begins or ends on the DNA, so no DNA is shown, and the CDR3 is as TCRdb lists it. V gene TRBV14 combines with J gene TRBJ1-1. Counting both end residues, the CDR3 totals 10 amino acids. Germline CDR1 and CDR2: SGHDN and FVKESK. CDR3 residues: CASSQRAGIV.

The chain recombines TRBV12-3 or TRBV12-4 with TRBJ1-2; TRBD1 aligns across 10 bases. V gave up 10 bases and J gave up 14 bases; unmatched junction bases: 10. This CDR3 has 11 amino acids. CDR3 bases: TGTGCCACCGGGACAGGGGTGACGAGGACCTTC. Translated, it gives CATGTGVTRTF.

The chain links TRBV7-2 to TRBJ2-1; D is perhaps TRBD2 (5 bases). V lost 8 bases to trimming and J lost 0 bases, with 20 bases between them. CDR3 size: 17 residues. Germline lookup yields CDR1 SGHTA and CDR2 FQGNSA. The CDR3 nucleotides are TGTGCCAGCCCTTATCAATTCGGGGAGAGCTCCTACAATGAGCAGTTCTTC. It codes for CASPYQFGESSYNEQFF.

The V call is TRBV28, the J call TRBJ1-1; TRBD1 might be the D (5 bases). CDR1 MDHEN and CDR2 SYDVKM come from the germline V gene. The CDR3 runs 13 residues. V lost 5 bases to trimming and J lost 5 bases, with 12 bases between them. CDR3 protein: CASSGKGRTEAFF. DNA for the CDR3: TGTGCCAGCAGTGGAAAGGGGCGGACTGAAGCTTTCTTT.

The genes are TRBV5-6 and TRBJ2-7; TRBD1 matches 8 bases. With 4 bases clipped from V and 3 bases from J, the junction kept 3 bases outside the gene matches. Germline V gene sequence: CDR1 SGHDT, CDR2 YYEEEE. The length of the CDR3 is 13 residues. The CDR3 DNA sequence: TGTGCCAGCAGCGGGGACAGGATCTACGAGCAGTACTTC. Translating gives CASSGDRIYEQYF.

The chain employs TRBV6-5 and TRBJ1-5; perhaps TRBD1 as D (6 bases). CDR1 and CDR2 (germline): MNHEY, SVGAGI. With 6 bases removed from V and 0 bases from J, the gap between germline ends came to 9 bases. This CDR3 region has 14 residues. The CDR3 sequence is CASRGGYSNQPQHF. The CDR3 bases are TGTGCCAGCAGAGGGGGATATAGCAATCAGCCCCAGCATTTT.

The chain uses TRBV6-2 or TRBV6-3 and TRBJ2-1, with 13 bases matching TRBD2. Germline CDR1 and CDR2: MNHEY and SVGEGT. The CDR3 spans 15 residues. J gave up 4 bases and V 6 bases, and 3 bases lay outside the gene matches. The DNA for the CDR3 is TGTGCCAGCAGCTGGACTAGCGGGAGTTACAATGAGCAGTTCTTC. It translates to CASSWTSGSYNEQFF.

This clone appeared once. Additional DNA sequences in this sample encode the identical CDR3. J is TRBJ1-1 and V is TRBV9, with D perhaps TRBD1 (5 bases). CDR1 is SGDLS, CDR2 YYNGEE, per germline. Trimming removed 0 bases at V and 4 bases at J, with 10 bases between. The CDR3 runs to 14 residues. The CDR3 reads CASSVGPGITEAFF. In DNA form, the CDR3 reads TGTGCCAGCAGCGTAGGTCCAGGGATCACTGAAGCTTTCTTT.

This chain joins TRBV19 and TRBJ1-2; TRBD1 might be the D (6 bases). The CDR3 sequence is 15 residues long. Looked up from germline, CDR1 is LNHDA and CDR2 is SQIVND (reference sequence). V lost 4 bases, J lost 0 bases, and 12 bases lay in between. As DNA, the CDR3 is TGTGCCAGTAGTACAACAGGGCAATCTAACTATGGCTACACCTTC. Protein: CASSTTGQSNYGYTF.

V is TRBV29-1 and J is TRBJ2-1; TRBD2 aligns across 10 bases. Germline CDR1 SQVTM, CDR2 ANQGSEA. The CDR3 covers 15 residues. J gave up 0 bases and V 5 bases, and 4 bases lay outside the gene matches. The CDR3 coding sequence is TGCAGCGTTTTAGCGGGGGGAGGCTCCTACAATGAGCAGTTCTTC. Its protein is CSVLAGGGSYNEQFF.

The chain couples TRBV2 to TRBJ2-1; 11 nucleotides line up with TRBD2. The germline V gene encodes CDR1 SNHLY and CDR2 FYNNEI. The CDR3 loop spans 14 amino acids. With V trimmed by 5 bases and J by 7 bases, 4 bases remained unmatched. The CDR3 here is CASSLAGGRNEQFF. The CDR3 bases are TGTGCCAGCAGTCTAGCGGGGGGCCGGAATGAGCAGTTCTTC. Variable domain in full (rest from reference TRBV2 and TRBJ2-1): EPEVTQTPSHQVTQMGQEVILRCVPISNHLYFYWYRQILGQKVEFLVSFYNNEISEKSEIFDDQFSVERPDGSNFTLKIRSTKLEDSAMYFCASSLAGGRNEQFFGPGTRLTVL.

The J gene is TRBJ1-2, the V gene TRBV3-1 (or the pseudogene TRBV3-2); 10 nucleotides match TRBD1. Germline assignment: CDR1 LGHDT and CDR2 YNNKEL (reference sequence). V lost 4 bases to trimming and J lost 4 bases; unmatched junction nucleotides: 12. CDR3 length: 17 amino acids. The CDR3 DNA reads TGTGCCAGCAGCCCACGGACAGGGGGTAATCTAGGCTATGGCTACACCTTC. It specifies CASSPRTGGNLGYGYTF.

CDR3 DNA sequence: TGTGCCACCAGAGCCCGGGAGGGCCCCTACGAGCAGTACTTC. This sequence encodes CATRAREGPYEQYF. The chain carries TRBV24-1 and TRBJ2-7, with 8 bases aligning to TRBD2. This CDR3 contains 14 residues. Germline V CDR1 and CDR2: KGHDR, SFDVKD. V shed 7 bases, J shed 2 bases, and the junction held 6 bases outside the gene matches.

The chain is built from TRBV18 and TRBJ1-6, with a possible D match to TRBD1 (5 bases). The CDR3 totals 15 residues. V was cut by 6 bases and J by 5 bases, with 14 bases left in between. Germline-derived CDR1 and CDR2 are KGHSH and LQKENI. Here the CDR3 DNA reads TGTGCCAGCTCTCATGACAGCTCTAATAATTCACCCCTCCACTTT. Translating it yields CASSHDSSNNSPLHF.

This clone was recorded only once. The chain carries TRBV5-6 and TRBJ1-6; D not certain. Per the germline V gene, CDR1 is SGHDT and CDR2 is YYEEEE. V dropped 1 base and J dropped 7 bases, with 9 bases sitting between them. This CDR3 spans 14 amino acids. This chain's CDR3 is CASSLSRENSPLHF. Here the CDR3 DNA reads TGTGCCAGCAGCTTGTCCCGAGAAAATTCACCCCTCCACTTT.

A few counts support this clone. The chain couples TRBV7-8 to TRBJ2-7; weak D call: TRBD1 (5 bases). The CDR3 has 17 residues. V was shortened by 0 bases and J by 1 base, with 16 bases between the two germline ends. Per the germline V gene, CDR1 is SGHVS and CDR2 is FQNEAQ. Here the CDR3 DNA reads TGTGCCAGCAGCTTAGCGTTTCCCAGGGTTGGATCCTACGAGCAGTACTTC. Amino acids: CASSLAFPRVGSYEQYF.

The CDR3 DNA reads as TGTGCCAGCAGTGATAACCGGGAAAAACTGTTTTTT. It yields the protein CASSDNREKLFF. V and J are TRBV2 and TRBJ1-4, with D hard to call. Germline CDR1 is SNHLY and CDR2 is FYNNEI. V lost 3 bases and J 8 bases, leaving 7 bases between the germline ends. The CDR3 length is 12 residues.

Notes on this clone: This sample also contains other DNA sequences that code for the same CDR3. The rearrangement joins TRBV7-2 to TRBJ1-5, with 8 bases lining up with TRBD1. Germline trimming cut 3 bases from V and 4 bases from J; bases unmatched to any gene: 2. CDR3 length equals 14 residues. Germline assignment: CDR1 SGHTA and CDR2 FQGNSA. The CDR3 is CASSLGQANQPQHF. CDR3 in DNA: TGTGCCAGCAGCTTGGGACAGGCAAATCAGCCCCAGCATTTT.

V is TRBV6-5 and J is TRBJ2-5; D is possibly TRBD1 (6 bases). The CDR3 sequence is 12 residues long. Germline V gene data show CDR1 as MNHEY and CDR2 as SVGAGI. V was shortened by 11 bases and J by 5 bases, with 15 bases between the two germline ends. CDR3 loop: CAVQGSRETQYF. Written as DNA, the CDR3 is TGTGCCGTACAGGGTTCGAGGGAGACCCAGTACTTC.

In regard to this clone: The sample carries other DNA sequences with the same CDR3. The rearrangement uses TRBV3-1 (or the pseudogene TRBV3-2) and TRBJ2-6; D ambiguous. The CDR3 is 13 amino acids. V was shortened by 2 bases and J by 4 bases, with 3 bases between the two germline ends. The germline V gene has CDR1 LGHDT and CDR2 YNNKEL (reference sequence). The CDR3 DNA follows: TGTGCCAGCAGCCAACAGGGGGCCAACGTCCTGACTTTC. Its translation is CASSQQGANVLTF.